The clone carrying this TCR beta chain was seen only a few times. The data stem from a study of blood T cell repertoires in COVID-19. As for the study in general: In each case, the material was cDNA or gDNA derived from T cells, B-cell-depleted T cells, or PBMCs.

Participant age was about 18 to 89 years, and participants resided in about 25 US areas. Measured with immunoSEQ multiplex PCR; TCRdb has only the in-frame clones, and not every one. Of 150,000 to 200,000 clones detected, approximately 80% appear once; the ten largest clones hold 13%. V lost 2 bases to trimming and J lost 6 bases, with 7 bases between them. The CDR3 sequence is 13 residues long. Germline CDR1 is LGHDT and CDR2 is YNNKEL (reference sequence). What was sequenced was PBMCs or T cells enriched from blood (not recorded which). This sequence joins TRBV3-1 (or the pseudogene TRBV3-2) and TRBJ2-2; tentatively, D is TRBD1 (6 bases). This clonotype originated in a woman aged 60-70 years who had recovered from COVID-19. CDR3 coding DNA: TGTGCCAGCAGCCAAACAGGGTCCGGGGAGCTGTTTTTT. Translation gives CASSQTGSGELFF.